Listed below are T cell receptor beta chains from one sample, sequenced in a study of cytomegalovirus exposure and HLA in healthy donors. Produced via immunoSEQ multiplex PCR; TCRdb's table is partial and in-frame only. This sample has about 73,000 clones, with about 95% found just once. Source material: PBMCs. The source is a man aged 18 to 35 in good health and CMV-seronegative. CDR3s include the opening cysteine and the closing phenylalanine or tryptophan. The D gene is left open where the match is weak. Clone size is not always given. Where it is, it says once, few, many or a class for expanded clones.

clone_size	d_call	j_call	v_call	cdr3_aa	cdr3_nt
NA	NA	TRBJ1-5	TRBV7-2	CASSLDTQGNQPQHF	TGTGCCAGCAGCTTAGATACACAGGGCAATCAGCCCCAGCATTTT
NA	NA	TRBJ1-1	TRBV28	CATTQLNQRPEAFF	TGTGCCACTACGCAACTAAATCAGAGACCTGAAGCTTTCTTT
NA	TRBD2	TRBJ2-1	TRBV5-1	CASSGVPGLAGARTYNEQFF	TGCGCCAGCAGCGGGGTCCCGGGACTAGCGGGGGCGCGAACCTACAATGAGCAGTTCTTC
NA	TRBD1	TRBJ1-4	TRBV9	CASAPGGGQGSMANEKLFF	TGTGCCAGCGCCCCGGGGGGGGGACAGGGCTCGATGGCTAATGAAAAACTGTTTTTT
NA	NA	TRBJ2-7	TRBV7-8	CASSLYRDYEQYF	TGTGCCAGCAGCTTATACAGGGACTACGAGCAGTACTTC
NA	TRBD1	TRBJ2-5	TRBV5-1	CASSIGQGQQETQYF	TGCGCCAGCAGCATCGGACAGGGGCAACAAGAGACCCAGTACTTC
NA	NA	TRBJ2-3	TRBV19	CASGVRGFTDTQYF	TGTGCCAGTGGCGTCCGGGGATTCACAGATACGCAGTATTTT
NA	TRBD1	TRBJ1-4	TRBV6-6	CASRSSGGVGEKLFF	TGTGCCAGCAGATCCTCAGGGGGCGTCGGGGAAAAACTGTTTTTT
NA	NA	TRBJ1-4	TRBV4-2	CASSQVSGEKLFF	TGTGCCAGCAGCCAAGTTTCCGGGGAAAAACTGTTTTTT
NA	NA	TRBJ1-1	TRBV30	CAWRWGSLNTEAFF	TGTGCCTGGAGGTGGGGCAGTTTGAACACTGAAGCTTTCTTT
NA	NA	TRBJ1-2	TRBV30	CAWSDRARAAGYTF	TGTGCCTGGAGCGATAGGGCCAGGGCGGCTGGCTACACCTTC
once	TRBD1	TRBJ1-4	TRBV7-2	CASSFLTGPANEKLFF	TGTGCCAGCAGCTTTCTGACAGGGCCGGCTAATGAAAAACTGTTTTTT
NA	NA	TRBJ2-2	TRBV4-1	CASSQTGIVTGELFF	TGCGCCAGCAGCCAAACAGGGATCGTCACCGGGGAGCTGTTTTTT